The entry below describes one TCR beta chain. Its antigen is not yet known. No per-base quality is available; no much larger clone lies one base away. Whole blood was collected in K2EDTA tubes by collaborating institutions according to the institutions' own protocols. Collaborator samples were shipped for TCRbeta analysis as frozen whole blood, isolated PBMCs, or DNA extracted from either sample type. The sample originates from a study of blood T cell repertoires in COVID-19 (dated by TCRdb to about 2020). Turning to the overall study: Samples covering the acute and convalescent phases of COVID-19 were provided by collaborators in the United States, Italy and Spain. The samples were drawn from two sources: the first 160 participants of the ongoing ImmuneRACE study, and some 1,300 subjects contributed by 6 global collaborators. The prospective study material was composed of cDNA or gDNA derived from T cells, B-cell-depleted T cells, or PBMCs. Where available, HLA class I and class II types were taken from metadata supplied by the sample provider and were not determined by assay-based typing. Subjects who had been exposed to COVID-19, were actively infected with it, or had recovered from it provided the deeply sampled blood TCRbeta repertoires that made up the dataset. Nearly every sample came with metadata listing a de-identified subject ID, COVID-19 status, age in years and sex. The repertoires were released in a freely available public database intended as a resource for research on the immune response to SARS-CoV-2.

TCRbeta CDR3 regions were amplified from genomic DNA using the immunoSEQ Assay, a bias-controlled multiplex PCR. The published analysis was carried out like this. Within the assay, amplification of reference gene primers was used to estimate how many nucleated cells each sample contained. Sequence reads were collapsed and filtered to measure the absolute abundance of every unique TCRbeta CDR3 rearrangement. For each sample, productive Simpson clonality was calculated as the square root of Simpson's diversity index across productive rearrangements. TCRdb limited this immuneACCESS table to in-frame rearrangements with V and J called. A share of clones is missing; checked studies link under half to unresolved V genes, and the rest is unexplained. The D gene and trimming were derived from the DNA, and the V and J assignments and clone size from that table. The sample contains tens of thousands of clones, roughly 80% of them found a single time. The ten largest clones capture approximately 5.1% of the sample.

From a lookup of the germline V gene (reference sequence), CDR1 and CDR2 are GTSNPN and SVGIG. V ends up 7 bases short and J 6 bases short, with an unmatched junction base count of 12. The CDR3, cysteine through phenylalanine, is 15 amino acids long. Of the read, only the CDR3 DNA is kept; its 45 bases are in frame from base 1. The investigation overall reported the following: Clinical and demographic metadata were provided uncurated, with the amount varying by source and participant.

The V and J genes are TRBV30 and TRBJ2-2, and 9 junctional nucleotides match TRBD2. The sample was peripheral blood. This receptor was obtained from a woman at least 80 years old with active or convalescent COVID-19. The encoded CDR3 is CASSWGLARAGELFF. Here is the DNA: TGTGCCTCCTCATGGGGACTAGCACGGGCCGGGGAGCTGTTTTTT.